Sequencing of this T cell receptor (beta chain) was carried out in a study of cytomegalovirus exposure and HLA in healthy donors. The PCR had 60 Vbeta and 13 Jbeta primers. TCRdb keeps only in-frame clones here, not all; method: immunoSEQ multiplex PCR. The data contain under 150,000 clones, approximately 80% of them seen just once; the ten biggest clones take up 1.8%. Germline V lookup: CDR1 SQVTM, CDR2 ANQGSEA. V dropped 6 bases and J dropped 4 bases, with 9 bases sitting between them. The CDR3 has 11 residues. General study points: With DRB1 most and HLA-C fewest, TCR association rates differed between HLA loci in a later analysis. Common viral pathogens seemed to be connected with several of the most significant clusters, according to a later analysis. The study labeled 164 TCR beta chains cytomegalovirus-associated.

Notes on this clone: Its antigen is unidentified.

Sequenced input: PBMCs. The rearrangement links TRBV29-1 to TRBJ2-5; D uncertain. This receptor was obtained from a man aged 18 to 30 in good health and CMV-seronegative. The CDR3: CSVAERETQYF. CDR3 bases: TGCAGCGTGGCTGAAAGAGAGACCCAGTACTTC.